The 26 T cell receptor beta chains presented below share a single source sample, sequenced in a study of blood T cell repertoires in COVID-19. Libraries were prepared by immunoSEQ multiplex PCR; TCRdb keeps only in-frame clonotypes and omits some of them. The data contain hundreds of thousands of clones, roughly 89% of them singletons. Sequencing was done on a sample of peripheral blood. Receptors were obtained from a woman in her fifties or sixties with COVID-19, enrolled during active disease.

The chain uses TRBV12-5 and TRBJ2-3; maybe TRBD1 (5 bases). Germline CDR1 and CDR2: LGHNT and FRNRAP. This CDR3 has 15 residues. Trimming pared 10 bases from V and 6 bases from J, leaving 23 bases between. Written as DNA, the CDR3 is TGTGCTACCCGTTTGACCACAGGCAATAGGGATACGCAGTATTTT. Translated, it gives CATRLTTGNRDTQYF.

This clone was counted once. J is TRBJ2-3 and V is TRBV3-1 (or the pseudogene TRBV3-2); no clear D. There are 13 residues in the CDR3. Trimming cost V 0 bases and J 2 bases, with 3 bases left between them. In germline, CDR1 is LGHDT, CDR2 YNNKEL (reference sequence). The CDR3 sequence is CASSQDFTDTQYF. CDR3 in DNA: TGTGCCAGCAGCCAAGACTTCACAGATACGCAGTATTTT.

This rearrangement joins TRBV2 to TRBJ2-5; D call uncertain. V lost 4 bases and J 2 bases, leaving 8 bases between the germline ends. This CDR3 contains 13 residues. Germline lookup yields CDR1 SNHLY and CDR2 FYNNEI. As DNA, the CDR3 is TGTGCCAGCAGTGTGGAACTACAAGAGACCCAGTACTTC. Translated: CASSVELQETQYF.

This clone has a count of ten or more. Other DNA variants within this sample encode the same CDR3. The V call is TRBV5-6, the J call TRBJ1-5, with D possibly being TRBD1 (5 bases). Germline V CDR1 and CDR2: SGHDT, YYEEEE. The CDR3 runs 13 residues. Trimming removed 2 bases at V and 4 bases at J, with 7 bases between. CDR3 DNA: TGTGCCAGCAGCTTTACAGGTAATCAGCCCCAGCATTTT. This sequence encodes CASSFTGNQPQHF.

The CDR3 sequence: CASSGSGQPQHF. The DNA of the CDR3 is TGTGCCAGCAGTGGGAGCGGCCAGCCCCAGCATTTT. The chain recombines TRBV28 with TRBJ1-5; D not certain. Deletions cut 5 bases from V and 7 bases from J, with 9 bases between. CDR1 and CDR2 from the germline V gene are MDHEN and SYDVKM. This CDR3 has 12 amino acids.

This rearrangement joins TRBV7-9 to TRBJ2-3; D remains unclear. Germline loops: CDR1 SEHNR, CDR2 FQNEAQ (reference sequence). This CDR3 is built from 14 residues. Trimming left V 4 bases short and J 2 bases short, with 10 bases between. CDR3 residues: CASSSDFLTDTQYF. The DNA for the CDR3 is TGTGCCAGCAGCTCCGACTTTCTCACAGATACGCAGTATTTT.

This rearrangement joins TRBV3-1 (or the pseudogene TRBV3-2) to TRBJ2-7, with D maybe TRBD1 (6 bases). Germline values: CDR1 LGHDT, CDR2 YNNKEL (reference sequence). This CDR3 is built from 12 residues. The germline V and J ends were trimmed by 4 bases and 4 bases, with 8 bases remaining between them. CDR3 in DNA: TGTGCCAGCAGCCTTGGACAGTACGAGCAGTACTTC. Residues: CASSLGQYEQYF.

The chain carries TRBV19 and TRBJ2-1, with 9 bases fitting TRBD2. The germline gives CDR1 LNHDA, CDR2 SQIVND (reference sequence). With V trimmed by 1 base and J by 7 bases, 8 bases remained unmatched. The CDR3 is 16 residues long. CDR3 in DNA: TGTGCCAGTAGTATAGGGGCGGGGGGGCCGATGAATGAGCAGTTCTTC. The encoded protein is CASSIGAGGPMNEQFF. Full variable domain (missing parts from reference TRBV19 and TRBJ2-1): DGGITQSPKYLFRKEGQNVTLSCEQNLNHDAMYWYRQDPGQGLRLIYYSQIVNDFQKGDIAEGYSVSREKKESFPLTVTSAQKNPTAFYLCASSIGAGGPMNEQFFGPGTRLTVL.

The CDR3 here is CAWSFGEGNQPQHF. The DNA for the CDR3 is TGTGCCTGGAGTTTTGGGGAGGGCAATCAGCCCCAGCATTTT. The rearrangement uses TRBV30 and TRBJ1-5; no firm D call. The CDR3 has 14 residues. Germline V CDR1 and CDR2: GTSNPN, SVGIG (reference sequence). V was shortened by 2 bases and J by 2 bases, with 10 bases between the two germline ends. The variable domain in full, with the rest retrieved from reference TRBV30 and TRBJ1-5, is SQTIHQWPATLVQPVGSPLSLECTVEGTSNPNLYWYRQAAGRGLQLLFYSVGIGQISSEVPQNLSASRPQDRQFILSSKKLLLSDSGFYLCAWSFGEGNQPQHFGDGTRLSIL.

This clone came up a few times. The V and J genes are TRBV30 and TRBJ1-1; a possible D gene is TRBD1 (5 bases). V dropped 0 bases and J dropped 6 bases, with 17 bases sitting between them. The V gene's germline CDR1 is GTSNPN and CDR2 SVGIG (reference sequence). This CDR3 has 15 residues. CDR3 nucleotides: TGTGCCTGGAGTGTAGACGGTGGGGCGCGAGCTGAAGCTTTCTTT. Translating it yields CAWSVDGGARAEAFF.

V usage is TRBV6-2 or TRBV6-3 and J usage is TRBJ1-4; no clear D gene. This CDR3 contains 15 residues. Between the trimmed V and J ends, which lost 2 bases and 0 bases, there was a span of 7 bases. CDR1 is MNHEY and CDR2 is SVGEGT in the germline V gene. CDR3 sequence: CASSYEQATNEKLFF. In DNA, the CDR3 is TGTGCCAGCAGTTACGAACAAGCAACTAATGAAAAACTGTTTTTT.

About this clone: This may arise from a read error, as a much more abundant clone is one base away. The genes are TRBV3-1 (or the pseudogene TRBV3-2) and TRBJ2-5; D is perhaps TRBD1 (6 bases). CDR3 length equals 13 residues. Germline values: CDR1 LGHDT, CDR2 YNNKEL (reference sequence). The V gene lost 4 bases and the J gene lost 1 base, with 7 bases spanning the gap. The CDR3 protein is CASSLGGQETQYF. CDR3 nucleotide sequence: TGTGCCAGCAGCCTAGGGGGCCAAGAGACCCAGTACTTC.

This sequence joins TRBV9 and TRBJ1-2; D remains unclear. The V end was cut by 2 bases, the J end by 8 bases, with 7 bases between. This CDR3 region has 11 residues. Germline V gene sequence: CDR1 SGDLS, CDR2 YYNGEE. CDR3 residues: CASSVGPGYTF. CDR3 coding DNA: TGTGCCAGCAGCGTTGGGCCCGGCTACACCTTC.

The chain combines TRBV2 with TRBJ1-4; D gene ambiguous. The CDR3 contains 15 residues. The V end was cut by 7 bases, the J end by 8 bases, with 20 bases between. CDR1 SNHLY and CDR2 FYNNEI come from the germline V gene. The CDR3 loop is CASTEHGNAKEKLFF. The CDR3 DNA sequence: TGTGCCAGCACCGAGCATGGTAATGCCAAGGAAAAACTGTTTTTT.

The chain uses TRBV27 and TRBJ2-7; D possibly corresponds to TRBD1 (6 bases). Germline V CDR1 and CDR2: MNHEY, SMNVEV (reference sequence). The CDR3 has 13 residues. V lost 3 bases and J lost 5, with 11 bases in between. The CDR3 region is CASSFRDIDEQYF. The CDR3 DNA is TGTGCCAGCAGTTTCAGGGACATAGACGAGCAGTACTTC.

This chain links TRBV11-2 with TRBJ2-3; 11 bases agree with TRBD2. The CDR3 consists of 18 residues. V trimming: 1 base; J trimming: 0 bases; junction bases outside the gene matches: 6. Germline CDR1 SGHAT, CDR2 FQNNGV. CDR3 DNA: TGTGCCAGCAGCTTAGGGATAGCGGGGGGGCTAAGCACAGATACGCAGTATTTT. Protein: CASSLGIAGGLSTDTQYF.

This clone was detected only a few times. The chain is built from TRBV30 and TRBJ1-6, with TRBD1 matching 7 bases. The germline CDR1 and CDR2 sequences are GTSNPN and SVGIG (reference sequence). Trimming at V came to 7 bases and at J to 4 bases, leaving 13 bases not matched to a gene. This CDR3 region has 16 residues. The CDR3 DNA is TGTGCCTTCGTACTCGGGACAGCTTCTTATAATTCACCCCTCCACTTT. Its protein is CAFVLGTASYNSPLHF.

This clone occurred once. The chain has TRBV30 and TRBJ1-1; possibly TRBD1 for D (5 bases). The germline V and J ends were trimmed by 6 bases and 0 bases, with 23 bases remaining between them. Germline assignment: CDR1 GTSNPN and CDR2 SVGIG (reference sequence). The CDR3 sequence is 17 residues long. CDR3 sequence reads: CACGSGGETLMNTEAFF. The CDR3 DNA sequence: TGTGCCTGCGGTTCAGGAGGGGAAACGCTTATGAACACTGAAGCTTTCTTT.

A word on this clone: The CDR3 carries no conserved terminal phenylalanine or tryptophan, so it likely arises from a read error. The DNA is omitted, as the CDR3 cannot be located on it reliably, and the CDR3 follows TCRdb's listing. This chain uses TRBV20-1 with TRBJ1-6. The germline V gene encodes CDR1 DFQATT and CDR2 SNEGSKA (reference sequence). The CDR3 is made up of 11 amino acids, end residues included. CDR3 region: CSARDLDGVIA.

V and J are TRBV2 and TRBJ1-4; 7 positions agree with TRBD1. The CDR3 sequence is 15 residues long. Germline loops: CDR1 SNHLY, CDR2 FYNNEI. With 5 bases clipped from V and 7 bases from J, the junction kept 10 bases outside the gene matches. CDR3 coding DNA: TGTGCCAGCAGTCCTGGACAGGTCGAGGGTGAAAAACTGTTTTTT. It specifies CASSPGQVEGEKLFF.

This chain links TRBV28 with TRBJ1-5; no reliable D call. The CDR3 covers 12 residues. The germline V gene has CDR1 MDHEN and CDR2 SYDVKM. V gave up 5 bases and J gave up 9 bases, with 11 bases separating them. CDR3 amino acids: CASSPPVMPQHF. The CDR3 DNA follows: TGTGCCAGCAGTCCCCCCGTAATGCCCCAGCATTTT.

The rearrangement links TRBV5-1 to TRBJ1-1; 8 bases are a match to TRBD1. J was trimmed by 4 bases and V by 1 base; bases with no gene match: 3. CDR3 length equals 14 residues. Germline CDR1 is SGHRS and CDR2 is YFSETQ. The CDR3 reads CASSLWGQATEAFF. For the CDR3, the DNA is TGCGCCAGCAGCTTGTGGGGACAGGCCACTGAAGCTTTCTTT.

The gene calls are TRBV7-8 and TRBJ2-7, with no clear D. The V end lost 3 bases, the J end lost 0 bases, and 9 bases lay between the germline ends. Per germline, CDR1 SGHVS and CDR2 FQNEAQ. There are 14 residues in the CDR3. The CDR3 DNA follows: TGTGCCAGCAGCTTTTCCGCGGCCTCCTACGAGCAGTACTTC. It specifies CASSFSAASYEQYF.

The chain is built from TRBV7-8 and TRBJ2-7; the D gene is possibly TRBD1 (6 bases). Germline-derived CDR1 and CDR2 are SGHVS and FQNEAQ. The CDR3 extends over 15 amino acids. The ends were cut back, 3 bases at V and 2 bases at J, with 14 bases in the middle. The CDR3 DNA reads as TGTGCCAGCAGCTTTGGACGGGACACCACCTACGAGCAGTACTTC. It translates to CASSFGRDTTYEQYF. Drawing the rest from reference TRBV7-8 and TRBJ2-7, the complete variable domain is GAGVSQSPRYKVAKRGQDVALRCDPISGHVSLFWYQQALGQGPEFLTYFQNEAQLDKSGLPSDRFFAERPEGSVSTLKIQRTQQEDSAVYLCASSFGRDTTYEQYFGPGTRLTVT.

The rearrangement links TRBV5-1 to TRBJ2-7; 10 positions match TRBD1. Trimming at V came to 4 bases and at J to 1 base, leaving 2 bases not matched to a gene. Germline lookup yields CDR1 SGHRS and CDR2 YFSETQ. CDR3 length equals 14 residues. CDR3 amino acids: CASSGDRGSYEQYF. The CDR3 coding sequence is TGCGCCAGCAGCGGGGACAGGGGTTCCTACGAGCAGTACTTC.

V usage is TRBV24-1 and J usage is TRBJ1-1; D possibly corresponds to TRBD1 (5 bases). With 2 bases removed from V and 5 bases from J, the gap between germline ends came to 8 bases. From germline, CDR1 is KGHDR and CDR2 SFDVKD. This CDR3 is 13 amino acids long. Here the CDR3 reads CATSDSHRTEAFF. In nucleotides, the CDR3 is TGTGCCACCAGTGATTCCCACAGGACTGAAGCTTTCTTT.